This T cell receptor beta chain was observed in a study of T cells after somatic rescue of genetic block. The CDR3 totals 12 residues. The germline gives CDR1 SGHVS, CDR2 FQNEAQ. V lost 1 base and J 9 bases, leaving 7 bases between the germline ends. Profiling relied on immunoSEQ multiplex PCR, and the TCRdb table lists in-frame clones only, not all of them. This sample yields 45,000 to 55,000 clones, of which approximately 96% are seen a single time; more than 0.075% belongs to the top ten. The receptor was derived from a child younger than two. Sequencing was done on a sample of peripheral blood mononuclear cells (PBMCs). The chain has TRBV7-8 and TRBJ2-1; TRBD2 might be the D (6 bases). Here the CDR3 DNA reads TGTGCCAGCAGCTTAGGGGGAGGTGAGCAGTTCTTC. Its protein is CASSLGGGEQFF. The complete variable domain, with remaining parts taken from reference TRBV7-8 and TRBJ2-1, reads GAGVSQSPRYKVAKRGQDVALRCDPISGHVSLFWYQQALGQGPEFLTYFQNEAQLDKSGLPSDRFFAERPEGSVSTLKIQRTQQEDSAVYLCASSLGGGEQFFGPGTRLTVL.